Below, 7 T cell receptor beta chains from the same sample are listed, as sequenced in a study of T cell changes during pregnancy in multiple sclerosis. Sequenced by immunoSEQ multiplex PCR; TCRdb stores in-frame clones only, minus some. The repertoire holds around 50,000 clones, with approximately 91% as singletons. Sequences were derived from peripheral blood, sampled after pregnancy. The receptors derive from a female donor in good health, enrolled as a control in a pregnancy study.

The chain carries TRBV19 and TRBJ2-1; 7 bases agree with TRBD2. V lost 3 bases, J lost 8 bases, and 13 bases stayed unmatched. Looked up from germline, CDR1 is LNHDA and CDR2 is SQIVND (reference sequence). This CDR3 is built from 16 residues. CDR3 residues: CASSMTYGGTHDEQFF. The CDR3 coding sequence is TGTGCCAGTAGTATGACCTACGGGGGGACCCACGATGAGCAGTTCTTC.

V usage is TRBV7-9 and J usage is TRBJ2-5; tentative D call: TRBD1 (5 bases). CDR3 length equals 14 residues. Germline loops: CDR1 SEHNR, CDR2 FQNEAQ (reference sequence). V dropped 1 base and J dropped 4 bases, with 10 bases sitting between them. CDR3 sequence (DNA): TGTGCCAGCAGCTTAGTTCGGCAGGGAGAGACCCAGTACTTC. This codes for CASSLVRQGETQYF.

The chain has TRBV7-6 and TRBJ2-5; 8 bases are a match to TRBD1. V shed 4 bases and J 2 bases; nucleotides not matched to a gene: 3. Germline CDR1 SGHVS, CDR2 FNYEAQ. The CDR3 loop spans 14 amino acids. CDR3 sequence reads: CASSSTGGQETQYF. As DNA, the CDR3 is TGTGCCAGCAGCTCCACAGGGGGGCAAGAGACCCAGTACTTC. The variable domain in full, completed from reference TRBV7-6 and TRBJ2-5, reads GAGVSQSPRYKVTKRGQDVALRCDPISGHVSLYWYRQALGQGPEFLTYFNYEAQQDKSGLPNDRFSAERPEGSISTLTIQRTEQRDSAMYRCASSSTGGQETQYFGPGTRLLVL.

The chain has TRBV5-5 and TRBJ2-7, with D unclear. The CDR3 has 13 amino acids. Trimming left V 2 bases short and J 2 bases short, with 8 bases between. CDR1 and CDR2 (germline): SGHKS, YYEKEE (reference sequence). The CDR3 loop is CASSFGLAYEQYF. The CDR3 nucleotides read TGTGCCAGCAGCTTCGGGTTAGCCTACGAGCAGTACTTC. Full variable domain (missing parts from reference TRBV5-5 and TRBJ2-7): DAGVTQSPTHLIKTRGQQVTLRCSPISGHKSVSWYQQVLGQGPQFIFQYYEKEERGRGNFPDRFSARQFPNYSSELNVNALLLGDSALYLCASSFGLAYEQYFGPGTRLTVT.

The chain links TRBV5-1 to TRBJ2-5, with TRBD2 matching over 16 bases. V shed 4 bases and J 2 bases; nucleotides not matched to a gene: 2. This CDR3 region has 16 residues. Germline values: CDR1 SGHRS, CDR2 YFSETQ. The CDR3 DNA sequence: TGCGCCAGCAGCGTGGGACTAGCGGGGGGGCAAGAGACCCAGTACTTC. Its translation: CASSVGLAGGQETQYF.

The V call is TRBV29-1, the J call TRBJ2-1; possibly TRBD2 for D (6 bases). Per germline, CDR1 SQVTM and CDR2 ANQGSEA. Trimming cost V 4 bases and J 0 bases, with 13 bases left between them. The CDR3 consists of 15 residues. The CDR3 protein is CSVALGRSSYNEQFF. The CDR3, as DNA: TGCAGCGTTGCCCTCGGGAGAAGCTCCTACAATGAGCAGTTCTTC.

The J gene is TRBJ1-1, the V gene TRBV10-2; possible D gene TRBD1, 5 bases. CDR1 is WSHSY, CDR2 SAAADI, per germline. The CDR3 is made up of 13 amino acids. V was trimmed by 7 bases and J by 1 base, leaving 10 bases between them. The CDR3 coding sequence is TGCGCCAGCACCCGGACATCGAACACTGAAGCTTTCTTT. Its translation: CASTRTSNTEAFF.